The clone carrying this T cell receptor beta chain was recorded many times. Its antigen is not known. The CDR3 runs to 17 residues. V gave up 1 base and J gave up 0 bases; unmatched junction bases: 7. The germline V gene encodes CDR1 SGHRS and CDR2 YFSETQ. The data stem from a study of identical twins. General observations from the study: Abundant beta clonotypes from cord blood had fewer insertions, unlike memory repertoires, which showed none. A partial confounding effect on zero-insertion analyses could come from invariant MAIT and iNKT cells.

All donors comprised healthy Caucasians. A universal primer site came from template switching; cDNA carried unique molecular identifiers. TCRdb re-analysed the 5' RACE reads in MiXCR, keeping a single row per CDR3 protein. The sample shows hundreds of thousands of distinct CDR3 sequences, about 7.5% of them seen only once. The same sample was also used in a study of yellow fever vaccine responses in identical twins.

The chain carries TRBV5-1 and TRBJ2-1; 7 nucleotides align to TRBD1. Sequencing used memory (CD45RO+) T cells sorted from blood. This receptor was obtained from a woman in her late teens or twenties in good health. The CDR3 bases are TGCGCCAGCAGCTTGACCGGACAGGCTTCCTCCTACAATGAGCAGTTCTTC. Translating gives CASSLTGQASSYNEQFF.